This TCR beta chain originates from a study of T cells after yellow fever vaccination. The V gene lost 2 bases and the J gene lost 8 bases, with 17 bases spanning the gap. The CDR3 covers 14 residues. Germline CDR1 and CDR2: DFQATT and SNEGSKA (reference sequence). From the 5' RACE reads, TCRdb called clonotypes with MiXCR, one entry per CDR3 protein. The data show over 250,000 distinct CDR3 sequences, roughly 4.3% seen once. This clonotype was detected ten times or more. The receptor was derived from a man younger than 35 who received the YFV17D yellow fever vaccine. Sequenced here: PBMCs, sampled 5 days after the yellow fever booster vaccination. The V call is TRBV20-1, the J call TRBJ2-3; TRBD1 is a possible D gene (6 bases). The CDR3 DNA is TGCAGTGCTAGACTTAGAACAGGGAGCGTTACGCAGTATTTT. It codes for CSARLRTGSVTQYF.